This T cell receptor beta chain was identified during a study of cytomegalovirus exposure and HLA in healthy donors. Study summary: Samples from HLA-typed donors yielded approximately 80 million unique TCRs in an early data release.

Germline V gives CDR1 SQVTM, CDR2 ANQGSEA. V was clipped by 5 bases and J by 1 base, with 9 bases between them. This CDR3 contains 12 residues. Study-wide points: Information on immune exposure was restricted to one variable (CMV serostatus). A missense DCLRE1C variant was associated with V- and J-gene trimming of TCR beta chains in a later analysis, and an independent cohort replicated the association.

Both 60 Vbeta primers and 13 Jbeta primers went into the PCR. As processed by the authors: Tens of millions of unique TCR beta chains, roughly 11 million of them shared, were counted by a later analysis. Sequenced by immunoSEQ multiplex PCR; TCRdb stores in-frame clones only, minus some. The DNA was the basis for D and trimming; V, J and clone size are from that table. The sample carries roughly 140,000 clones, about 78% recorded once. With regard to this clone: The antigen is not known.

The chain recombines TRBV29-1 with TRBJ2-7; D might be TRBD1 (5 bases). The TCR sequence derives from a man aged 40-55 years in good health and CMV-seropositive. Sequences were obtained from PBMCs. The CDR3: CSVLDKSYEQYF. CDR3 nucleotide sequence: TGCAGCGTTTTGGACAAATCCTACGAGCAGTACTTC.